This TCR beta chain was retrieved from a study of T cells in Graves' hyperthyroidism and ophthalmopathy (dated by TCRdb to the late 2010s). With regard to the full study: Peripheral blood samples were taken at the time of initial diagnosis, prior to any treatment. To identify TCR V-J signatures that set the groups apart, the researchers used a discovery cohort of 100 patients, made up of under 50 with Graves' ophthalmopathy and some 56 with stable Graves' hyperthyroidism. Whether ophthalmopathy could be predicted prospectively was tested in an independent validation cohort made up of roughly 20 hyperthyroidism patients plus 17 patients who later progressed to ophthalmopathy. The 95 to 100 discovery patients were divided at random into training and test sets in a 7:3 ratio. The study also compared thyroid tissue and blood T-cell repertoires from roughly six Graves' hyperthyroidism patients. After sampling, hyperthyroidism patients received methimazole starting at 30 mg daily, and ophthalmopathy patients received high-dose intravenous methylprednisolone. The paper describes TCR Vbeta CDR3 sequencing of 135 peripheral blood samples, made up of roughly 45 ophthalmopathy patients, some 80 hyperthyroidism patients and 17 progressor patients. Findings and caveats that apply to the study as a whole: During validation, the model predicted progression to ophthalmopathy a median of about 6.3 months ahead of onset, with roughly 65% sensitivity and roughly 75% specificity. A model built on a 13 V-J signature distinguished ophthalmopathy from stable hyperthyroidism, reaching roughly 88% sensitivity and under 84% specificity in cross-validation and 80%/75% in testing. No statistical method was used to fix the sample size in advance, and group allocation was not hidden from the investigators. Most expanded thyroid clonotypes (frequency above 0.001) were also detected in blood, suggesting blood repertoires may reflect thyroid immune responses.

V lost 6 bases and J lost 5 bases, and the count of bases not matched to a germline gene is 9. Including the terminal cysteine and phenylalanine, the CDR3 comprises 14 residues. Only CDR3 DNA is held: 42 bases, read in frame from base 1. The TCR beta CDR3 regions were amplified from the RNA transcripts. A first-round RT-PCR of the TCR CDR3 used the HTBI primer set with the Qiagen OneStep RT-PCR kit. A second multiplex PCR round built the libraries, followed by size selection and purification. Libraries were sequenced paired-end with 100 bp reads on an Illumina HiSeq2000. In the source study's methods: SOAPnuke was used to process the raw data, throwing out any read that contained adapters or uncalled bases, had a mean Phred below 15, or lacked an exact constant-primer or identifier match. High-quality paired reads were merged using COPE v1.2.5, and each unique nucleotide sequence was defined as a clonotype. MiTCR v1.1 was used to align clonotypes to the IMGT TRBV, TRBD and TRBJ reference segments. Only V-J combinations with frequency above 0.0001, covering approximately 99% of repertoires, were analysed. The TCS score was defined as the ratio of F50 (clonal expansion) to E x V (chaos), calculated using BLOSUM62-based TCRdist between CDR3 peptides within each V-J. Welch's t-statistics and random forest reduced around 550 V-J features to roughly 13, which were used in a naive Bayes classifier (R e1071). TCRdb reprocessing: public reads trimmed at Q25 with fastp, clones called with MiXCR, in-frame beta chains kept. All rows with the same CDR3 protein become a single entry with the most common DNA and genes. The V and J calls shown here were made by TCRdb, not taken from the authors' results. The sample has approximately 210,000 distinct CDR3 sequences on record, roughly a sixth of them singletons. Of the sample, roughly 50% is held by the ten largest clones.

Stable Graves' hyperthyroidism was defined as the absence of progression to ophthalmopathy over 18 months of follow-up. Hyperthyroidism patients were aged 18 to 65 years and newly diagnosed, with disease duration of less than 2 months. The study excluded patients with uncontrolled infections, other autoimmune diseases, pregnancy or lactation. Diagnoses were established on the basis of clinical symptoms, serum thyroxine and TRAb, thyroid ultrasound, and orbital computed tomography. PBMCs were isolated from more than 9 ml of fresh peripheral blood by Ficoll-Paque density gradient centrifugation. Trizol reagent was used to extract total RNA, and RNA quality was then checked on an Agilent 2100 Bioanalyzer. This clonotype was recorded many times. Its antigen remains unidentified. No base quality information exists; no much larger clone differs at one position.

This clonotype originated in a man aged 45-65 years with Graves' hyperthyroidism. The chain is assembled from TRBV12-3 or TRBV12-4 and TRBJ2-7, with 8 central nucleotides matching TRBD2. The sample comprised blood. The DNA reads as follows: TGTGCCAGCAGCCCGACTAGCGCCATCGACGAGCAGTACTTC. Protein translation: CASSPTSAIDEQYF.